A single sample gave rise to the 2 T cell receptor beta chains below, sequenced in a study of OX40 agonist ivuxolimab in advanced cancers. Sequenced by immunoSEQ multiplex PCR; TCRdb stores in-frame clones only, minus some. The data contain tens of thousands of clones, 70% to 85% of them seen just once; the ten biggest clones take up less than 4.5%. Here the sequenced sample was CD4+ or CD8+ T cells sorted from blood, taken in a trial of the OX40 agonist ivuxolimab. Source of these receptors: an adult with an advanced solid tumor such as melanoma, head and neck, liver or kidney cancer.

CDR3 sequence (DNA): TGTGCCAGCAGTTCTACGCGCAGCAACACTGAAGCTTTCTTT. It encodes CASSSTRSNTEAFF. The V gene is TRBV7-8, the J gene TRBJ1-1; D gene unclear. The length of the CDR3 is 14 residues. Germline values: CDR1 SGHVS, CDR2 FQNEAQ. Trimming left V 6 bases short and J 2 bases short, with 13 bases between.

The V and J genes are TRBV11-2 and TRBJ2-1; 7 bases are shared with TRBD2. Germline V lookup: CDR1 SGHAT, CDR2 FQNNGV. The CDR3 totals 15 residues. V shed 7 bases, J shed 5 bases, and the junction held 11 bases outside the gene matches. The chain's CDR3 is CASTLEWGGDNEQFF. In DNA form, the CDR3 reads TGTGCCAGCACCCTTGAATGGGGAGGGGACAATGAGCAGTTCTTC.